Listed below are T cell receptor beta chains from one sample, sequenced in a study of response to subunit inactivated influenza vaccine. TCRdb independently ran MiXCR on the RT-PCR reads; one entry per CDR3 protein. The table includes about 700,000 distinct CDR3 sequences, approximately 14% detected once. The sequencing here drew on PBMCs from blood, taken about 11 days after vaccination. These TCRs come from a man between 45 and 60 years old who received an inactivated influenza vaccine. Each CDR3 is given without its conserved first and last residue.

V: TRBV10-3
CDR3: AITSSGSEKF

V: TRBV29-1
CDR3: SVEDRDSSYEQY

V: TRBV15
CDR3: ATSRDPKSSYEQY

V: TRBV7-2
CDR3: ASSFSRPGFGQLYEQY

V: TRBV7-2
CDR3: ASSLSGLHNEQF

V: TRBV20-1
CDR3: SARGGRESQY

V: TRBV9
CDR3: ASSVGSTYEQY

V: TRBV12-3/TRBV12-4
CDR3: ASSLVGLPSRGTQY

V: TRBV12-3/TRBV12-4
CDR3: ASCLTVRTDTQY

V: TRBV6-2/TRBV6-3
CDR3: ASRRKTGAPYEQY

V: TRBV10-3
CDR3: AISARQGSWGETQY

V: TRBV5-4
CDR3: VSSSGTSGGNEQF

V: TRBV4-1
CDR3: ASSQDLATTEQY

V: TRBV7-9
CDR3: ASSLASGLDYEQY

V: TRBV11-3
CDR3: ASSLNLGQGETQY

V: TRBV6-1
CDR3: ASGTYGNRYEQY

V: TRBV4-1
CDR3: ASSQGREIGELF

V: TRBV27
CDR3: ASSHGQGGQPQH

V: TRBV6-1
CDR3: ASSSWTGEWEGYT

V: TRBV7-9
CDR3: ASSSRRGGRTDTQY

V: TRBV24-1
CDR3: ATSRDSPYNEQF

V: TRBV7-2
CDR3: ASSLGGGGLAFRTQY

V: TRBV5-6
CDR3: ASSLGTGIREY

V: TRBV7-2
CDR3: ASRLTGATDTQY

V: TRBV12-3/TRBV12-4
CDR3: ASSYAGSLDEQF

V: TRBV5-1
CDR3: ASRDGLGSSGNTIY

V: TRBV7-9
CDR3: ASSLDSKTTDTQY

V: TRBV4-2
CDR3: ASSQDNRGNEQF

V: TRBV7-2
CDR3: ASSLGAARTTDTQY

V: TRBV15
CDR3: ATSRVYGGQETQY

V: TRBV10-3
CDR3: AISLALNTEAF

V: TRBV7-7
CDR3: ASSLGTTADTQY

V: TRBV29-1
CDR3: SAGTGGSNQPQH

V: TRBV29-1
CDR3: SVAGDRGLLYEQY

V: TRBV4-3
CDR3: ASSQEEGRHTGELF

V: TRBV24-1
CDR3: ATSDGGRAQETQY

V: TRBV7-8
CDR3: ASSLMGQPSYEQY

V: TRBV29-1
CDR3: SVEVQVNTEAF

V: TRBV6-5
CDR3: ASSYRTGYYEQY

V: TRBV6-5
CDR3: ASSYFLTSTDTQY

V: TRBV7-2
CDR3: ASSLGGTSIEYNEQF

V: TRBV20-1
CDR3: SGDLAEETQY

V: TRBV12-3/TRBV12-4
CDR3: ASSYLAVNYNEQF

V: TRBV6-2/TRBV6-3
CDR3: ASSSRQGSPYEQY

V: TRBV9
CDR3: ASSVEPGAGELF

V: TRBV20-1
CDR3: SADRWPKNIQY

V: TRBV30
CDR3: AWSVRGTSYGYT

V: TRBV7-9
CDR3: ASSLPVGEYNEQF

V: TRBV6-5
CDR3: ASSAGQEAF

V: TRBV9
CDR3: ASSVVVNTGELF

V: TRBV25-1
CDR3: ASSERVNSASGDTQY

V: TRBV15
CDR3: ATSMDYSYEQY

V: TRBV4-1
CDR3: ASSQGGRGNQPQH

V: TRBV5-1
CDR3: ASSLALAGVDEQY

V: TRBV18
CDR3: ASSPTSGSDTQY

V: TRBV3-1
CDR3: ASSRTSGRNEQY

V: TRBV7-9
CDR3: ASSPIGTGGHEQY

V: TRBV7-9
CDR3: ASTPRGQGRTDTQY

V: TRBV27
CDR3: ASSLDSSYNSPLH